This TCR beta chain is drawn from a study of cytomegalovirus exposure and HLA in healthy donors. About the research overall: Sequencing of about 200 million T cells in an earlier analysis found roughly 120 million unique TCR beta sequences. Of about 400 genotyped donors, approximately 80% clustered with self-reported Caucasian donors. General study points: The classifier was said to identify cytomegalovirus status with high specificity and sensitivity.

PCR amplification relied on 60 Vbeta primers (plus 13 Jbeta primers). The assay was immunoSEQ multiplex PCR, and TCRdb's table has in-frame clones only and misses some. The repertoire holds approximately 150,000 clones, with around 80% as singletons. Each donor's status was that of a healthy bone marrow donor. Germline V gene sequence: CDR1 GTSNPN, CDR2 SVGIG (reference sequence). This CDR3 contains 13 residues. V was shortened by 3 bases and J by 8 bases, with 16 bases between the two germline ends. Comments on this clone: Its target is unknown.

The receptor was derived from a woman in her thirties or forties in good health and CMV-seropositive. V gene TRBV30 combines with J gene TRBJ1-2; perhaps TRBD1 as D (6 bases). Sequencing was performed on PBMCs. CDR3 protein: CAWSGTTNLGYTF. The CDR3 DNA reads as TGTGCCTGGAGCGGGACAACAAACCTCGGCTACACCTTC. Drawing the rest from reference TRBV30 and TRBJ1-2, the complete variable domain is SQTIHQWPATLVQPVGSPLSLECTVEGTSNPNLYWYRQAAGRGLQLLFYSVGIGQISSEVPQNLSASRPQDRQFILSSKKLLLSDSGFYLCAWSGTTNLGYTFGSGTRLTVV.